What follows describes a single T cell receptor beta chain. TCRdb keeps only in-frame clones here, not all; method: immunoSEQ multiplex PCR. The sample carries about 120,000 clones, around 87% recorded once. There are 15 residues in the CDR3. Germline V gene data show CDR1 as SGHRS and CDR2 as YFSETQ. The germline V and J ends were trimmed by 4 bases and 5 bases, with 18 bases remaining between them. These data originate in a study of control samples from healthy donors and cancer patients. The source is a man aged 35 to 55 in good health. V and J are TRBV5-1 and TRBJ2-5; the D gene is possibly TRBD2 (6 bases). Sequenced input: blood. Here the CDR3 reads CASSPGDLVGETQYF. DNA for the CDR3: TGCGCCAGCAGCCCTGGGGACTTGGTCGGGGAGACCCAGTACTTC.